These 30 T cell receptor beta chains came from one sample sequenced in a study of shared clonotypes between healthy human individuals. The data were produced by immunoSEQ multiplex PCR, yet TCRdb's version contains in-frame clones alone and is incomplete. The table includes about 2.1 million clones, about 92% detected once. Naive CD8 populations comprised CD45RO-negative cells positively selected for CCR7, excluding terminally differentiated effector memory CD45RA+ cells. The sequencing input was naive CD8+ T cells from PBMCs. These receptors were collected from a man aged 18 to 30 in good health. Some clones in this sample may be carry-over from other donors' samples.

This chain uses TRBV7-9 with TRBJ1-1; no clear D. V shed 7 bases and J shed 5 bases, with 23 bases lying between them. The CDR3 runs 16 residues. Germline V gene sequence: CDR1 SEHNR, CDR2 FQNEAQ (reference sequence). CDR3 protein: CASTLVREPLSTEAFF. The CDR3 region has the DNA TGTGCCAGCACCCTCGTCCGTGAACCCTTGAGTACTGAAGCTTTCTTT. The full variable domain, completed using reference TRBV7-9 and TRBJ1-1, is DTGVSQNPRHKITKRGQNVTFRCDPISEHNRLYWYRQTLGQGPEFLTYFQNEAQLEKSRLLSDRFSAERPKGSFSTLEIQRTEQGDSAMYLCASTLVREPLSTEAFFGQGTRLTVV.

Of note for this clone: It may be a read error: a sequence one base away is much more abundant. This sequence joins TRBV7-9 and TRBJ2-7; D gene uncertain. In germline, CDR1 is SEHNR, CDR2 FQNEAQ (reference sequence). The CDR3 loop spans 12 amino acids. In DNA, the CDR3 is TGTGCCAGCAGCTTAACTGTTAACGAGCGGTACTTC. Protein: CASSLTVNERYF.

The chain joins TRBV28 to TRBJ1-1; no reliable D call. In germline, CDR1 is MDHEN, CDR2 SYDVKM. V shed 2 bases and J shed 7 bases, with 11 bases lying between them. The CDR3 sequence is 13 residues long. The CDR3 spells CASSLSEGLEAFF. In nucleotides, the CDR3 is TGTGCCAGCAGTTTAAGTGAGGGCCTTGAAGCTTTCTTT.

The CDR3 reads CASSLRDPEGEKLFF. Here the CDR3 DNA reads TGTGCCAGCAGCTTACGGGACCCCGAGGGAGAAAAACTGTTTTTT. The rearrangement joins TRBV7-9 to TRBJ1-4; a weak D match, TRBD1 (5 bases). The germline gives CDR1 SEHNR, CDR2 FQNEAQ (reference sequence). The CDR3 has 15 residues. V dropped 2 bases and J dropped 8 bases, with 15 bases sitting between them.

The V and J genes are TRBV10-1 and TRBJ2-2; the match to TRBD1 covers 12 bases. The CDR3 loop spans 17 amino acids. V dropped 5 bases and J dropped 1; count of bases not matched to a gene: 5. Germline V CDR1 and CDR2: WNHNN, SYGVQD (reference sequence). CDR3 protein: CASSKGDRGQNTGELFF. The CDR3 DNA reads TGCGCCAGCAGTAAAGGGGACAGGGGGCAGAACACCGGGGAGCTGTTTTTT.

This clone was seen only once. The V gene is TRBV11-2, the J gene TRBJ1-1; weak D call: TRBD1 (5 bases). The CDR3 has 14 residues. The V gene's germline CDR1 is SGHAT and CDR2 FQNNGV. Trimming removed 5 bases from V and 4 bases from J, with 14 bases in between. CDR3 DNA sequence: TGTGCCAGCAGCCAACAAGGGGCCGGCACTGAAGCTTTCTTT. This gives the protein CASSQQGAGTEAFF.

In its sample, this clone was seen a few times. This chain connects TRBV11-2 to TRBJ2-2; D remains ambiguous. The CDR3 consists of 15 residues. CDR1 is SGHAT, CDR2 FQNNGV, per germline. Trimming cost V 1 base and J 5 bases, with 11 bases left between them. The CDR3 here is CASSLGPSVTGELFF. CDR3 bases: TGTGCCAGCAGCTTAGGCCCCAGCGTAACCGGGGAGCTGTTTTTT.

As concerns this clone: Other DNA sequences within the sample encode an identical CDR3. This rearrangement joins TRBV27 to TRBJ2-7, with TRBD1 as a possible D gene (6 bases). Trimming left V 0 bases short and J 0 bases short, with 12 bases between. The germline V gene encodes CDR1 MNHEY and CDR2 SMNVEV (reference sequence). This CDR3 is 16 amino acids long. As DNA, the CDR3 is TGTGCCAGCAGTTTATCGTCAGGGACACTCTCCTACGAGCAGTACTTC. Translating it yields CASSLSSGTLSYEQYF.

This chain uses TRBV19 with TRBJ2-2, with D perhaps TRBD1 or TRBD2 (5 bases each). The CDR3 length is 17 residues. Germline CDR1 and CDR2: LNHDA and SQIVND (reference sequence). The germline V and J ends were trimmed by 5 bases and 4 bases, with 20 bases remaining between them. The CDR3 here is CASSLPGDRIPTGELFF. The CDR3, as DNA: TGTGCCAGTAGTCTCCCCGGGGACCGGATACCCACCGGGGAGCTGTTTTTT.

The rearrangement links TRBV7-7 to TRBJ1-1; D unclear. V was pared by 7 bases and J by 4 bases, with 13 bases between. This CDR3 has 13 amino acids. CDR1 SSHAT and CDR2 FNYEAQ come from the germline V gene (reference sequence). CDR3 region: CASTRRLGTEAFF. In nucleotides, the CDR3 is TGTGCCAGCACCCGCCGACTGGGCACTGAAGCTTTCTTT.

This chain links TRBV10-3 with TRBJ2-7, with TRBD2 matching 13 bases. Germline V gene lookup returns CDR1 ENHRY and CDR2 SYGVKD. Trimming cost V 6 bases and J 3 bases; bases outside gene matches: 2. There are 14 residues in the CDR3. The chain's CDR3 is CAISGTSGDYEQYF. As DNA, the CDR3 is TGTGCCATCAGCGGGACTAGCGGGGACTACGAGCAGTACTTC.

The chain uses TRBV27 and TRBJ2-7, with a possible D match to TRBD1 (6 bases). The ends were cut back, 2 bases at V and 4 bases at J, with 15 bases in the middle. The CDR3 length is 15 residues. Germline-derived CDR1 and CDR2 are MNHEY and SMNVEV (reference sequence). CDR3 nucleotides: TGTGCCAGCAGTTTAGCTGGGGGCGCAGGGTACGAGCAGTACTTC. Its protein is CASSLAGGAGYEQYF.

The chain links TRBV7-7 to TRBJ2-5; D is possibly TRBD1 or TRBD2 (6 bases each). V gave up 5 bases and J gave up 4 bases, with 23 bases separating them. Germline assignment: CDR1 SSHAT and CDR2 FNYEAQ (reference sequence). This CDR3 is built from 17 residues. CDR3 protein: CASSHRRGSVGRETQYF. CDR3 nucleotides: TGTGCCAGCAGCCACCGGAGGGGGAGCGTCGGCAGAGAGACCCAGTACTTC.

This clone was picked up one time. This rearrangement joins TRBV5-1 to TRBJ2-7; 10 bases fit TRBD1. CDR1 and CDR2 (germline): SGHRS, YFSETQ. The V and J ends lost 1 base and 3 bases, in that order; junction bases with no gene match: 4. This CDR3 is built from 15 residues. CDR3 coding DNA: TGCGCCAGCAGCTTGTATGGGACAGGGGACTACGAGCAGTACTTC. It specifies CASSLYGTGDYEQYF. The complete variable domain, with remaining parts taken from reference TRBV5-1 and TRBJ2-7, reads KAGVTQTPRYLIKTRGQQVTLSCSPISGHRSVSWYQQTPGQGLQFLFEYFSETQRNKGNFPGRFSGRQFSNSRSEMNVSTLELGDSALYLCASSLYGTGDYEQYFGPGTRLTVT.

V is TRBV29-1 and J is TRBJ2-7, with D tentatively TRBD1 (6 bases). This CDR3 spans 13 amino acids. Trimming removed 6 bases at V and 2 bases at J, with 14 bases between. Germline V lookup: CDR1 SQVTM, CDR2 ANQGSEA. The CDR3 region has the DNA TGCAGCGTCCCCTCGGGACACCCCTACGAGCAGTACTTC. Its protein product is CSVPSGHPYEQYF.

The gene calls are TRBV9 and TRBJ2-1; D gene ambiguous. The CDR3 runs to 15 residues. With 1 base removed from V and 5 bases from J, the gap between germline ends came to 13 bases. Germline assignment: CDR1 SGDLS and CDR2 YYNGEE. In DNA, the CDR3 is TGTGCCAGCAGCGTAAGTACCGTAGAAAACAATGAGCAGTTCTTC. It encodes CASSVSTVENNEQFF.

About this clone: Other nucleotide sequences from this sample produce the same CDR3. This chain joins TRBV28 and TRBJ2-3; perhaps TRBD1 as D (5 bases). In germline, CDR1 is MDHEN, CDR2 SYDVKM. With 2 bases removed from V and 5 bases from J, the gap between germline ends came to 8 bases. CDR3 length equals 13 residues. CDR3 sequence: CASSLRRGDTQYF. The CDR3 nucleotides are TGTGCCAGCAGTTTACGAAGGGGAGATACGCAGTATTTT. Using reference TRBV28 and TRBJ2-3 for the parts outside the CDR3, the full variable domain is DVKVTQSSRYLVKRTGEKVFLECVQDMDHENMFWYRQDPGLGLRLIYFSYDVKMKEKGDIPEGYSVSREKKERFSLILESASTNQTSMYLCASSLRRGDTQYFGPGTRLTVL.

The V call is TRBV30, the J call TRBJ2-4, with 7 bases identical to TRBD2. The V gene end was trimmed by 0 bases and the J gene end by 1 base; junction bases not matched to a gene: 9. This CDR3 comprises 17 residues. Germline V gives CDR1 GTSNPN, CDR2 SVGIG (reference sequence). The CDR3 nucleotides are TGTGCCTGGAGTGTACGTCTAGCGGAGGGGGCCAAAAACATTCAGTACTTC. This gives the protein CAWSVRLAEGAKNIQYF.

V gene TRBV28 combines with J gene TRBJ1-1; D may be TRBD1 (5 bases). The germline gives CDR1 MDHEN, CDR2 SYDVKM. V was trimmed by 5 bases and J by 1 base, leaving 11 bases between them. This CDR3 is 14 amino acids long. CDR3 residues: CASSAWGENTEAFF. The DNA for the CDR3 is TGTGCCAGCAGTGCTTGGGGCGAGAACACTGAAGCTTTCTTT.

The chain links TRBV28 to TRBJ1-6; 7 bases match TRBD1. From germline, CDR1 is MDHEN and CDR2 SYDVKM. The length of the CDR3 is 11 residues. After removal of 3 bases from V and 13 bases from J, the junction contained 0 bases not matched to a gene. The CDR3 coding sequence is TGTGCCAGCAGTTTGGGACAGCCCCTCCACTTT. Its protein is CASSLGQPLHF.

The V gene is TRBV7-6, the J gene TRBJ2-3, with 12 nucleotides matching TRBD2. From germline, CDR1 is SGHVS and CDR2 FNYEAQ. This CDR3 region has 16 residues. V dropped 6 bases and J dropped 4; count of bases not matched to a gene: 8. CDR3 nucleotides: TGTGCCAGCAGGCAATCTAGCGGGAGGGCCCCAGATACGCAGTATTTT. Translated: CASRQSSGRAPDTQYF.

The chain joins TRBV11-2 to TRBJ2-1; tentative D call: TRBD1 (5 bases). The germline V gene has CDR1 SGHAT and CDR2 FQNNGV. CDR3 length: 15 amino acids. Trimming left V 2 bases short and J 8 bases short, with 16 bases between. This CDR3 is CASSLLMQGRDEQFF. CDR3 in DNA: TGTGCCAGCAGCTTATTAATGCAGGGAAGGGATGAGCAGTTCTTC.

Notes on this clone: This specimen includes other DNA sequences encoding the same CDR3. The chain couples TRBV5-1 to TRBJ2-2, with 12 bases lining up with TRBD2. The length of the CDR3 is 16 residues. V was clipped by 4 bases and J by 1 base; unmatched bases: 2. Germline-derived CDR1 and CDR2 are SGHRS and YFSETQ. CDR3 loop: CASSEGLAGNTGELFF. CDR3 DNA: TGCGCCAGCAGCGAGGGACTAGCGGGGAACACCGGGGAGCTGTTTTTT.

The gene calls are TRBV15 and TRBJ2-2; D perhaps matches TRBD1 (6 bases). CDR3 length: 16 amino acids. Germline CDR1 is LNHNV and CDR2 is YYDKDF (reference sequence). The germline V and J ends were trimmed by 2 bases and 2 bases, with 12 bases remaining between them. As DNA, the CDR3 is TGTGCCACCAGCAGACGGACGACAGGAAACACCGGGGAGCTGTTTTTT. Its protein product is CATSRRTTGNTGELFF.

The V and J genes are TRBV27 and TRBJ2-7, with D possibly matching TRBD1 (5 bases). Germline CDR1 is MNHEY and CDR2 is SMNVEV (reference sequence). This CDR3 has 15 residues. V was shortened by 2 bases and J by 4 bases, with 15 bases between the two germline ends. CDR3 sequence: CASSLVPGLPYEQYF. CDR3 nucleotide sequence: TGTGCCAGCAGTTTAGTCCCAGGGCTTCCTTACGAGCAGTACTTC.

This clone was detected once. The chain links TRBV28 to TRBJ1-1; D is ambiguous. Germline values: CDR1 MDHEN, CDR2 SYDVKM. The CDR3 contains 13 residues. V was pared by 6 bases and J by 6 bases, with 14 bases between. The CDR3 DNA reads TGTGCCAGCAGGGAGGGTGTCGTTCCTGAAGCTTTCTTT. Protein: CASREGVVPEAFF.

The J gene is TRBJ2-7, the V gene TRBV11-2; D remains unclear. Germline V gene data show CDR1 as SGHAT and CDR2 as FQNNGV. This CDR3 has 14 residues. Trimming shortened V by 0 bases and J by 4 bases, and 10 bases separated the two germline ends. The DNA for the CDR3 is TGTGCCAGCAGCTTAGAGGTCGGTGCTTACGAGCAGTACTTC. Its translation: CASSLEVGAYEQYF.

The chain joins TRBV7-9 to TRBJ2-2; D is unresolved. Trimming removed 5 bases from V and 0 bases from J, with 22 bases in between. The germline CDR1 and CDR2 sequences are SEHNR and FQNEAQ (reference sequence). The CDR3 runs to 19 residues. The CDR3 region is CASSHSPYQTLANTGELFF. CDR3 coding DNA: TGTGCCAGCAGCCATTCCCCGTACCAAACCCTCGCGAACACCGGGGAGCTGTTTTTT.

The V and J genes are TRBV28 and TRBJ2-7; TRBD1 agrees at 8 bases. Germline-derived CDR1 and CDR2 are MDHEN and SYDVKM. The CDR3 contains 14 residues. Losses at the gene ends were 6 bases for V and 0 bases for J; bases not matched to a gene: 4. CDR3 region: CASSKDRDSYEQYF. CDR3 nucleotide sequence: TGTGCCAGCAGCAAGGACAGGGACTCCTACGAGCAGTACTTC.

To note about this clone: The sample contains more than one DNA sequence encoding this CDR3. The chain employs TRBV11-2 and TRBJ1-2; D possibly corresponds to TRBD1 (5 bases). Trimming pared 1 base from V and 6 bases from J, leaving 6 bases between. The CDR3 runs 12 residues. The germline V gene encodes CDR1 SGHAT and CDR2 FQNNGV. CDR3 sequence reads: CASSLGGDGYTF. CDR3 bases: TGTGCCAGCAGCTTAGGGGGGGATGGCTACACCTTC.